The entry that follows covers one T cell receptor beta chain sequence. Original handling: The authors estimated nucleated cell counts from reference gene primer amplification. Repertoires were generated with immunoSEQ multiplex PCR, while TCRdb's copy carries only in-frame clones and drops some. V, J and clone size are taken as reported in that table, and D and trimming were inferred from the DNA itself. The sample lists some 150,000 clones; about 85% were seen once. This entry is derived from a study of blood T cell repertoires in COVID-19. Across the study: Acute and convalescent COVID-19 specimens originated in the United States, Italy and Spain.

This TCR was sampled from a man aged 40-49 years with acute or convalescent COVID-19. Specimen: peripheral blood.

In DNA form, the CDR3 reads TGTGCCAGTAGAACGGGGGGTTTATACCAGCCCCAGCATTTT. The encoded protein is CASRTGGLYQPQHF. The chain couples TRBV27 to TRBJ1-5; D is perhaps TRBD1 (5 bases). The germline CDR1 and CDR2 sequences are MNHEY and SMNVEV (reference sequence). V was cut by 9 bases and J by 7 bases, with 19 bases left in between. The CDR3 has 14 amino acids.